These 20 T cell receptor beta chains were all obtained from the same sample, sequenced in a study of blood T cell repertoires in COVID-19. TCRdb's table, derived via immunoSEQ multiplex PCR, lists solely in-frame clones and lacks some. The sample contains some 71,000 clones, approximately 82% of which appear only once. Sequenced input: peripheral blood. These receptors originate from a woman aged 45-65 years with acute or convalescent COVID-19.

The chain recombines TRBV20-1 with TRBJ1-6; TRBD1 aligns across 10 bases. Unmatched junction bases numbered 8, after V lost 3 bases and J lost 0 bases. The germline CDR1 and CDR2 sequences are DFQATT and SNEGSKA (reference sequence). This CDR3 spans 18 amino acids. CDR3 sequence (DNA): TGCAGTGCTAGTAGGGACAGGGGTGTCGGCTCCTATAATTCACCCCTCCACTTT. Translated, it gives CSASRDRGVGSYNSPLHF.

The V gene is TRBV5-1, the J gene TRBJ2-3; 8 nucleotides agree with TRBD2. Unmatched junction bases numbered 7, after V lost 3 bases and J lost 4 bases. Germline assignment: CDR1 SGHRS and CDR2 YFSETQ. This CDR3 region has 15 residues. The CDR3 coding sequence is TGCGCCAGCAGCTCCGAGAGCGGGAGAGCAGATACGCAGTATTTT. It specifies CASSSESGRADTQYF.

The chain employs TRBV19 and TRBJ1-1; D is possibly TRBD1 (6 bases). Per the germline V gene, CDR1 is LNHDA and CDR2 is SQIVND (reference sequence). The CDR3 consists of 18 residues. V gave up 0 bases and J gave up 5 bases, with 22 bases separating them. CDR3: CASSIDNQGLPLRTEAFF. The CDR3 region has the DNA TGTGCCAGTAGTATAGATAATCAGGGGCTCCCTCTACGAACTGAAGCTTTCTTT.

This clone was picked up a small number of times. J is TRBJ2-1 and V is TRBV5-4, with D maybe TRBD1 (6 bases). The CDR3 has 16 amino acids. V was shortened by 3 bases and J by 2 bases, with 15 bases between the two germline ends. Germline CDR1 reads SGHNT; CDR2 reads YYREEE (reference sequence). CDR3 DNA: TGTGCCAGCAGCTGGGGTTCAGGGGCCCCCTACAATGAGCAGTTCTTC. Translating it yields CASSWGSGAPYNEQFF.

V gene TRBV4-2 combines with J gene TRBJ2-7, with 11 bases lining up with TRBD2. After removal of 1 base from V and 6 bases from J, the junction contained 8 bases not matched to a gene. CDR1 and CDR2 (germline): LGHNA, YNFKEQ. This CDR3 spans 16 amino acids. DNA of the CDR3: TGTGCCAGCAGCCAAGCCGGGACTAGCGGCTTCGGCGAGCAGTACTTC. It encodes CASSQAGTSGFGEQYF.

This chain connects TRBV24-1 to TRBJ1-5; D is possibly TRBD1 (5 bases). The CDR3 runs 13 residues. Trimming pared 5 bases from V and 7 bases from J, leaving 11 bases between. CDR1 and CDR2 from the germline V gene are KGHDR and SFDVKD. The chain's CDR3 is CATSVGVGQPQHF. The CDR3 DNA reads TGTGCCACCAGTGTAGGGGTCGGCCAGCCCCAGCATTTT.

This rearrangement joins TRBV30 to TRBJ2-3, with a possible D match to TRBD2 (6 bases). Germline assignment: CDR1 GTSNPN and CDR2 SVGIG (reference sequence). This CDR3 comprises 16 residues. V was clipped by 3 bases and J by 7 bases, with 23 bases between them. Here the CDR3 reads CAWSGQDYPPSHTQYF. The CDR3 nucleotides are TGTGCCTGGAGCGGCCAGGACTATCCCCCCAGCCATACGCAGTATTTT.

The chain joins TRBV7-6 to TRBJ2-5; 10 nucleotides agree with TRBD2. V lost 5 bases, J lost 5 bases, and 11 bases stayed unmatched. There are 16 residues in the CDR3. Germline-derived CDR1 and CDR2 are SGHVS and FNYEAQ. In DNA, the CDR3 is TGTGCCAGCAGCCCGGGGGTAGCGGGGGGTTCGGAGACCCAGTACTTC. Its protein product is CASSPGVAGGSETQYF.

This chain uses TRBV6-6 with TRBJ1-5, with TRBD1 identical over 7 bases. This CDR3 is built from 13 residues. V shed 6 bases, J shed 6 bases, and the junction held 5 bases outside the gene matches. The germline V gene has CDR1 MNHNY and CDR2 SVGAGI (reference sequence). The CDR3 DNA reads as TGTGCCAGCAGCCCGACAGGGAGTCAGCCCCAGCATTTT. Translating it yields CASSPTGSQPQHF.

This clone appeared a single time. The chain links TRBV11-2 to TRBJ1-2; TRBD1 is a possible D gene (6 bases). This CDR3 region has 15 residues. V lost 5 bases and J lost 13, with 26 bases in between. Germline CDR1 and CDR2: SGHAT and FQNNGV. The DNA for the CDR3 is TGTGCCAGCAGCAAAAACATCGGGGGGGCCTATGAGGGCACCTTC. Amino acids: CASSKNIGGAYEGTF.

A single count supports this clone. This chain uses TRBV15 with TRBJ2-3, with D perhaps matching TRBD2 (7 bases). Trimming removed 0 bases from V and 6 bases from J, with 25 bases in between. The germline V gene encodes CDR1 LNHNV and CDR2 YYDKDF (reference sequence). The CDR3 has 19 residues. The CDR3 DNA reads TGTGCCACCAGCAGAGATCGGTTGGGGGGGGGCCCCCTCCGGGATACGCAGTATTTT. Translation: CATSRDRLGGGPLRDTQYF.

The J gene is TRBJ2-5, the V gene TRBV28; the match to TRBD2 covers 12 bases. From germline, CDR1 is MDHEN and CDR2 SYDVKM. The length of the CDR3 is 16 residues. V shed 3 bases, J shed 5 bases, and the junction held 7 bases outside the gene matches. CDR3: CASSFPSGRAGETQYF. In nucleotides, the CDR3 is TGTGCCAGCAGTTTCCCTAGCGGGAGGGCCGGGGAGACCCAGTACTTC.

This clone was recorded once. The chain recombines TRBV27 with TRBJ2-3; the D gene is possibly TRBD2 (7 bases). The CDR3 consists of 15 residues. Trimming took 7 bases from V and 8 from J, leaving 22 bases between them. Germline CDR1 reads MNHEY; CDR2 reads SMNVEV (reference sequence). This CDR3 is CASTGGGTIRGTQYF. CDR3 bases: TGTGCCAGCACCGGGGGAGGGACAATCAGAGGTACGCAGTATTTT.

The chain carries TRBV6-5 and TRBJ2-1; perhaps TRBD2 as D (5 bases). Germline V gives CDR1 MNHEY, CDR2 SVGAGI. The V end was cut by 4 bases, the J end by 8 bases, with 9 bases between. The length of the CDR3 is 12 residues. CDR3 sequence reads: CASSLSGYEQFF. The CDR3, as DNA: TGTGCCAGCAGTTTGTCGGGGTATGAGCAGTTCTTC.

This clone was seen a handful of times. This same CDR3 is encoded by further DNA sequences in the sample. The rearrangement joins TRBV7-9 to TRBJ2-3, with 15 bases that match TRBD2. Losses at the gene ends were 3 bases for V and 7 bases for J; bases not matched to a gene: 5. The CDR3 length is 16 residues. Germline V CDR1 and CDR2: SEHNR, FQNEAQ (reference sequence). CDR3: CASSLSGLAGGHTQYF. Written as DNA, the CDR3 is TGTGCCAGCAGCTTGTCTGGACTAGCGGGAGGGCATACGCAGTATTTT. The full variable domain, rest sourced from reference TRBV7-9 and TRBJ2-3, is DTGVSQNPRHKITKRGQNVTFRCDPISEHNRLYWYRQTLGQGPEFLTYFQNEAQLEKSRLLSDRFSAERPKGSFSTLEIQRTEQGDSAMYLCASSLSGLAGGHTQYFGPGTRLTVL.

V usage is TRBV2 and J usage is TRBJ2-5; D is possibly TRBD2 (9 bases). Per germline, CDR1 SNHLY and CDR2 FYNNEI. The CDR3 covers 14 residues. The V end lost 10 bases, the J end lost 4 bases, and 19 bases lay between the germline ends. CDR3 bases: TGTGCCACCGGGACTAGCAGGGGGCCAGAGACCCAGTACTTC. It yields the protein CATGTSRGPETQYF.

The chain employs TRBV28 and TRBJ1-2; D is unresolved. Germline CDR1 MDHEN, CDR2 SYDVKM. The V end lost 7 bases, the J end lost 5 bases, and 14 bases lay between the germline ends. CDR3 length: 13 residues. CDR3 nucleotide sequence: TGTGCCAGCAAAAATACCGCGACTTATGGCTACACCTTC. Protein sequence: CASKNTATYGYTF.

The chain combines TRBV18 with TRBJ2-7; 8 bases are a match to TRBD1. The CDR3 has 14 residues. CDR1 is KGHSH, CDR2 LQKENI, per germline. V was pared by 4 bases and J by 3 bases, with 5 bases of the junction left unmatched. CDR3: CASSRQDRDYEQYF. In DNA, the CDR3 is TGTGCCAGCTCACGACAGGACAGGGACTACGAGCAGTACTTC.

The chain recombines TRBV5-8 with TRBJ2-5; tentatively, D is TRBD1 (6 bases). Trimming removed 0 bases from V and 3 bases from J, with 9 bases in between. CDR3 length: 14 residues. Germline CDR1 reads SGHTS; CDR2 reads YDEGEE. Here the CDR3 reads CASSLGQVKETQYF. DNA for the CDR3: TGTGCCAGCAGCTTGGGACAGGTGAAAGAGACCCAGTACTTC.

This rearrangement joins TRBV7-3 to TRBJ2-3; D unresolved. The germline V gene has CDR1 SGHTA and CDR2 FQGTGA. This CDR3 contains 16 residues. The germline V and J ends were trimmed by 5 bases and 0 bases, with 15 bases remaining between them. CDR3 coding DNA: TGTGCCAGCAGCCCCCGCGGTCCTATCAGCACAGATACGCAGTATTTT. It yields the protein CASSPRGPISTDTQYF.